The clone carrying this T cell receptor beta chain was detected a few times. The target antigen is unknown. The use of a sample-barcoded 5' primer and a J-beta primer mix characterized a second PCR of roughly 6 to 12 cycles. TCRdb reanalysed the 5' RACE reads using MiXCR and keeps one entry per CDR3 protein. This table holds approximately 800,000 distinct CDR3 sequences, approximately 24% found once. The data originate from a study of blood T cells in healthy people across ages. Study information: Per two T cells, template switching captured roughly one barcoded beta molecule.

The study, taken as a whole, reports: Roughly linear age-related decline in beta diversity appeared, significant by age about 40.

Each donor was a healthy Caucasian individual from Russia, aged about 6 to 100. Another study also made use of these data, one on T cells of mothers and their children.

The TCR originated in a boy aged 5-17 years in good health. The specimen sequenced was blood.

The CDR3 loop is CSATTSGGPNYNEQFF. CDR3 sequence (DNA): TGCAGTGCCACGACTAGCGGGGGTCCAAACTACAATGAGCAGTTCTTC. The rearrangement joins TRBV20-1 to TRBJ2-1; the match to TRBD2 covers 12 bases. The CDR3 has 16 residues. After removal of 6 bases from V and 3 bases from J, the junction contained 9 bases not matched to a gene. Germline V lookup: CDR1 DFQATT, CDR2 SNEGSKA (reference sequence).